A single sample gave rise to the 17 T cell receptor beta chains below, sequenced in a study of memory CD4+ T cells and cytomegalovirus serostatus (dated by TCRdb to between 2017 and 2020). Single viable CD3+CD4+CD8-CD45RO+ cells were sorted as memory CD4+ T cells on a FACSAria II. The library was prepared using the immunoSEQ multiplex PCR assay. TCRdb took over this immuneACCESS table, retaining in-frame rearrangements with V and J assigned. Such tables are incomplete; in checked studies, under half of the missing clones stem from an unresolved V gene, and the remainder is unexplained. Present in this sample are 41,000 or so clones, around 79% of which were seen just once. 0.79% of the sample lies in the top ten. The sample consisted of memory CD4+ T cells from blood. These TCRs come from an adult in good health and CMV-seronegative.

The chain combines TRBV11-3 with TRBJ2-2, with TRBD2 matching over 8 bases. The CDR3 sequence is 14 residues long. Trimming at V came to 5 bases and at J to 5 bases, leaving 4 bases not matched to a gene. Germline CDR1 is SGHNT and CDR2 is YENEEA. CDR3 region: CASSPPGGTGELFF. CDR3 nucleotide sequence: TGTGCCAGCAGCCCGCCGGGGGGGACCGGGGAGCTGTTTTTT.

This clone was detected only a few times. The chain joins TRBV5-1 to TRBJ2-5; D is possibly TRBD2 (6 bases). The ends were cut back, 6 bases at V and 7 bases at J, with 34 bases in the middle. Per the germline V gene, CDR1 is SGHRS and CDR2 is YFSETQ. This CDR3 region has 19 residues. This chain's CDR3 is CASTFFGGTVSTSRRTQYF. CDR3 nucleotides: TGCGCCAGCACGTTTTTTGGGGGGACGGTCTCAACCTCCAGACGGACCCAGTACTTC.

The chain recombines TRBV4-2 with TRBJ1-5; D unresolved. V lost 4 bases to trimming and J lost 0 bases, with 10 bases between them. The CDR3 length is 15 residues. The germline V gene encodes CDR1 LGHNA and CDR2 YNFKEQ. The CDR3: CASSREYSSNQPQHF. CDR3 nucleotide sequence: TGTGCCAGCAGCCGGGAGTACTCTAGCAATCAGCCCCAGCATTTT.

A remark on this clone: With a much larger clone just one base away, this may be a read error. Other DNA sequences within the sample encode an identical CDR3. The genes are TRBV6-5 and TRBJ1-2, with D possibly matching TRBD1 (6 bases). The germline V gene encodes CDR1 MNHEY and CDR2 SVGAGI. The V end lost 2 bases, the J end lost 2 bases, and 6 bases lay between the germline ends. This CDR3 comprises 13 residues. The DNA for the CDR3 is TGTGCCAGCAGTTACGACAGGAACTATGGCTACACCTTC. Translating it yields CASSYDRNYGYTF.

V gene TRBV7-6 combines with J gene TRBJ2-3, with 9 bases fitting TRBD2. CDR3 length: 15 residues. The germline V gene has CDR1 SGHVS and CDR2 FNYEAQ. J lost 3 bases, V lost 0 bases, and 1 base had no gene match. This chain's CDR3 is CASSLASGGTDTQYF. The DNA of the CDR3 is TGTGCCAGCAGCTTAGCTAGCGGGGGAACAGATACGCAGTATTTT.

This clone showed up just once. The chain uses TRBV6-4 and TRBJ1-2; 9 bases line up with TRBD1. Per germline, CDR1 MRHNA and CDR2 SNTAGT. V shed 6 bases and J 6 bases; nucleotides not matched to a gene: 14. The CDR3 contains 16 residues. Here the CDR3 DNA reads TGTGCCAGCAGACCCTTCTTTAGTACAGGGGGCGATGGCTACACCTTC. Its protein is CASRPFFSTGGDGYTF.

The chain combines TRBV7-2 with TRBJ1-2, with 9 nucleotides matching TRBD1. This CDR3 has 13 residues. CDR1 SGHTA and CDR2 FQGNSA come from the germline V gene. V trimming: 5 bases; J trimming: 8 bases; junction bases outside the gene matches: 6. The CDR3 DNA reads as TGTGCCAGCAGCGTACAGGGGGCCAGGGGCTACACCTTC. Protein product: CASSVQGARGYTF.

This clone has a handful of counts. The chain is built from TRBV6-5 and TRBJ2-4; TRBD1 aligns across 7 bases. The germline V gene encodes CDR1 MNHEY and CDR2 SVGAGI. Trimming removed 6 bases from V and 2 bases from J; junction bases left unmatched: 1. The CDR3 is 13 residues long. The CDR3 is CASRGQTKNIQYF. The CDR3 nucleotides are TGTGCCAGCAGGGGACAGACCAAAAACATTCAGTACTTC.

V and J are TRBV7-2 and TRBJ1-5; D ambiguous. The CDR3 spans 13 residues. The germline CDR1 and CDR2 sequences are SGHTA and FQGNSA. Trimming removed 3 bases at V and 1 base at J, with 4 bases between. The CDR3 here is CASSFTSNQPQHF. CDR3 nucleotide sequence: TGTGCCAGCAGCTTCACAAGCAATCAGCCCCAGCATTTT.

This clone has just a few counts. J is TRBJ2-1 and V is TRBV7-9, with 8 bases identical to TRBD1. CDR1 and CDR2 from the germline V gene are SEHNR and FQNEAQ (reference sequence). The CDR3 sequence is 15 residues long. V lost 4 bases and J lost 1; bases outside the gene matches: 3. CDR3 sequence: CASSSTGVSYNEQFF. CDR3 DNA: TGTGCCAGCAGCTCGACAGGGGTTTCCTACAATGAGCAGTTCTTC.

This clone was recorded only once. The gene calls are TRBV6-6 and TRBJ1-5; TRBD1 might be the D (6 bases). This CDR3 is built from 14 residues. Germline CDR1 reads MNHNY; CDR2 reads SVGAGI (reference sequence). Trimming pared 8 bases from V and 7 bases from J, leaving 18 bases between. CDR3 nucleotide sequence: TGTGCCAGCTCTTCCCAGGGGAAGGAGCAGCCCCAGCATTTT. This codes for CASSSQGKEQPQHF.

Here the CDR3 DNA reads TGTGCCAGCAGCCTACAACGGACTACTACCGAAAAACTGTTTTTT. The encoded protein is CASSLQRTTTEKLFF. The chain links TRBV7-6 to TRBJ1-4; D unclear. Germline loops: CDR1 SGHVS, CDR2 FNYEAQ. The V and J ends lost 5 bases and 8 bases respectively, with 18 bases between them. This CDR3 is built from 15 residues. The complete variable domain, with remaining parts taken from reference TRBV7-6 and TRBJ1-4, reads GAGVSQSPRYKVTKRGQDVALRCDPISGHVSLYWYRQALGQGPEFLTYFNYEAQQDKSGLPNDRFSAERPEGSISTLTIQRTEQRDSAMYRCASSLQRTTTEKLFFGSGTQLSVL.

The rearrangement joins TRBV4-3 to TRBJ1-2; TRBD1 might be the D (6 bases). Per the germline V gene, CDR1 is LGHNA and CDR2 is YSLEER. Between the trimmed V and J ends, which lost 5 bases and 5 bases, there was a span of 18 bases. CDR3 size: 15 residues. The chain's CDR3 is CASSTQTGASYGYTF. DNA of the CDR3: TGCGCCAGCAGCACGCAGACAGGTGCCTCTTATGGCTACACCTTC.

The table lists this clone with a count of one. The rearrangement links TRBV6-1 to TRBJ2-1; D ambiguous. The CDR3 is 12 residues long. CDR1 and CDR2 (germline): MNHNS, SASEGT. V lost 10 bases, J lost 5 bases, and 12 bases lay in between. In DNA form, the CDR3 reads TGTGCCACTACGATTCGACACAATGAGCAGTTCTTC. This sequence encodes CATTIRHNEQFF.

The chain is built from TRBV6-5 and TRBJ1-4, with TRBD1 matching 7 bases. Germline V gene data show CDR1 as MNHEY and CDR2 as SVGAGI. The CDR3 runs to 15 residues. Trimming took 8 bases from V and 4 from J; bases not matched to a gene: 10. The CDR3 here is CASRRGTAFNEKLFF. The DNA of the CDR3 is TGTGCCAGCCGCCGCGGGACAGCTTTTAATGAAAAACTGTTTTTT.

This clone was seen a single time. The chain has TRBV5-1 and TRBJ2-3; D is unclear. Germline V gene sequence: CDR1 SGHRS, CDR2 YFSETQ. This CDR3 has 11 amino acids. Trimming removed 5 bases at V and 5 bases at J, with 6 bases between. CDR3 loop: CASSKEDTQYF. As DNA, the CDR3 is TGCGCCAGCAGTAAAGAAGATACGCAGTATTTT.

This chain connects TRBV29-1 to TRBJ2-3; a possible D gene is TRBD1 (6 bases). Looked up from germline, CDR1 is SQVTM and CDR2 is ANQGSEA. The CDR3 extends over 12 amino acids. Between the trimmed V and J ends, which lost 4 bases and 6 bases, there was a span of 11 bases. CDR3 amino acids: CSVAQGRDTQYF. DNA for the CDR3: TGCAGCGTTGCCCAGGGGCGGGATACGCAGTATTTT.